The 11 T cell receptor beta chains given below trace back to one sample, sequenced in a study of Graves' ophthalmopathy and Graves' hyperthyroidism. Amplification from RNA transcripts yielded the TCR beta CDR3 regions. After a first-round RT-PCR with HTBI primers, a second-round multiplex PCR was run. TCRdb analysed the multiplex PCR reads with MiXCR anew, one entry per CDR3 protein. The data contain over a million distinct CDR3 sequences, less than 45% of them singletons. Sequencing input: peripheral blood or thyroid tissue (not recorded which). All receptors come from an adult man with Graves' hyperthyroidism.

Concerning this clonotype itself: Lacking the conserved final phenylalanine or tryptophan, this CDR3 likely reflects a read error. This sequence joins TRBV7-3 and TRBJ1-1; D is unresolved. This CDR3 contains 13 residues. V was trimmed by 4 bases and J by 6 bases, leaving 12 bases between them. Germline values: CDR1 SGHTA, CDR2 FQGTGA. The CDR3 sequence is CASSSRMGAEAFS. Written as DNA, the CDR3 is TGTGCCAGCAGCTCGCGTATGGGCGCTGAAGCTTTCTCT.

There are many counts of this clonotype. This chain links TRBV24-1 with TRBJ2-7; 7 positions match TRBD1. Germline V CDR1 and CDR2: KGHDR, SFDVKD. Germline trimming cut 4 bases from V and 2 bases from J; bases unmatched to any gene: 10. CDR3 length: 16 residues. The CDR3, as DNA: TGTGCCACCAGTGAGGCCGGGACAGATTATGCCTACGAGCAGTACTTC. Translating gives CATSEAGTDYAYEQYF.

The chain recombines TRBV10-3 with TRBJ2-7, with D possibly matching TRBD2 (5 bases). The CDR3 is 13 amino acids. Trimming shortened V by 3 bases and J by 9 bases, and 15 bases separated the two germline ends. The germline V gene has CDR1 ENHRY and CDR2 SYGVKD. The CDR3 DNA follows: TGTGCCATCAGTGAACGGGAATACGAGCGGCAGTACTTC. Its protein product is CAISEREYERQYF.

The chain carries TRBV5-6 and TRBJ2-7; perhaps TRBD1 as D (6 bases). The length of the CDR3 is 14 residues. The germline V gene has CDR1 SGHDT and CDR2 YYEEEE. The V gene lost 4 bases and the J gene lost 6 bases, with 17 bases spanning the gap. CDR3: CASSTGYRESEQYF. In nucleotides, the CDR3 is TGTGCCAGCAGCACGGGCTACAGGGAGTCCGAGCAGTACTTC.

The V call is TRBV6-5, the J call TRBJ2-7; 9 nucleotides align to TRBD2. Germline V gene sequence: CDR1 MNHEY, CDR2 SVGAGI. CDR3 length: 14 amino acids. With 5 bases clipped from V and 6 bases from J, the junction kept 8 bases outside the gene matches. The CDR3 nucleotides are TGTGCCAGCAGTGTTCGCGGGGGGGCAACCGAGCAGTACTTC. Encoded protein: CASSVRGGATEQYF.

The chain recombines TRBV24-1 with TRBJ2-2; maybe TRBD1 (6 bases). Germline CDR1 reads KGHDR; CDR2 reads SFDVKD. This CDR3 has 15 amino acids. V was cut by 4 bases and J by 6 bases, with 14 bases left in between. CDR3 in amino acids: CATSERRGGAGELFF. In DNA, the CDR3 is TGTGCCACCAGTGAGCGACGAGGGGGAGCCGGGGAGCTGTTTTTT.

This clonotype was picked up many times. This chain links TRBV5-4 with TRBJ2-5; 7 bases match TRBD2. The CDR3 has 14 residues. CDR1 SGHNT and CDR2 YYREEE come from the germline V gene (reference sequence). The J segment lost 4 bases and the V segment lost 0 bases, leaving 3 bases of the junction unmatched. CDR3 DNA: TGTGCCAGCAGCTTGGTGGCTAGCGGAGAGACCCAGTACTTC. It yields the protein CASSLVASGETQYF. Together with reference TRBV5-4 and TRBJ2-5, the CDR3 gives the full variable domain: ETGVTQSPTHLIKTRGQQVTLRCSSQSGHNTVSWYQQALGQGPQFIFQYYREEENGRGNFPPRFSGLQFPNYSSELNVNALELDDSALYLCASSLVASGETQYFGPGTRLLVL.

A remark on this clonotype: One base away lies a much larger clone, so this may be a sequencing read error. The chain couples TRBV2 to TRBJ1-6; possibly TRBD1 for D (6 bases). V was shortened by 8 bases and J by 2 bases, with 13 bases between the two germline ends. The CDR3 sequence is 15 residues long. CDR1 is SNHLY and CDR2 is FYNNEI in the germline V gene. CDR3 sequence: CASRQESPYNSPLHF. Written as DNA, the CDR3 is TGTGCCAGCCGACAGGAGAGCCCCTATAATTCACCCCTCCACTTT.

This clonotype was counted many times. This rearrangement joins TRBV15 to TRBJ1-5; D uncertain. V lost 6 bases and J 4 bases, leaving 1 base between the germline ends. There are 10 residues in the CDR3. Germline lookup yields CDR1 LNHNV and CDR2 YYDKDF (reference sequence). CDR3 bases: TGTGCCACCAGAAATCAGCCCCAGCATTTT. It encodes CATRNQPQHF.

This chain joins TRBV4-3 and TRBJ1-1; tentatively, D is TRBD1 (5 bases). The V gene lost 4 bases and the J gene lost 6 bases, with 12 bases spanning the gap. The germline CDR1 and CDR2 sequences are LGHNA and YSLEER. The CDR3 is made up of 13 amino acids. The CDR3 sequence is CASSPLGESEAFF. CDR3 bases: TGCGCCAGCAGCCCCTTGGGGGAGTCTGAAGCTTTCTTT.

The table lists this clonotype with many counts. V gene TRBV25-1 combines with J gene TRBJ2-2; 10 nucleotides align to TRBD1. Germline V gene sequence: CDR1 MGHDK, CDR2 SYGVNS. This CDR3 region has 15 residues. Trimming at V came to 7 bases and at J to 3 bases, leaving 5 bases not matched to a gene. The CDR3 reads CASIPGTGDTGELFF. CDR3 in DNA: TGTGCCAGCATCCCCGGGACAGGGGACACCGGGGAGCTGTTTTTT.